This T cell receptor (beta chain) stems from a study of T-cell memory formation after mild COVID-19. Study-level findings and limits: Some clones that responded turned up in pre-infection memory, which suggests that cross-reactive memory joined in. Nothing showed for sure that second-wave clones peaking on day 37 were SARS-CoV-2 specific. From day 15 to 85, contracting clones were balanced between CD4 and CD8, whereas later expanders leaned toward CD4+. Mainly in CM and EM were contracting CD4+ clones; CD8+ were in EMRA.

Note on this clonotype: Its antigen is as yet unknown.

TCRdb fed the 5' RACE reads into MiXCR, producing one record per CDR3 protein. The sample includes a few hundred thousand distinct CDR3 sequences, around 19% of them seen just once. Per germline, CDR1 SGHRS and CDR2 YFSETQ. The CDR3 length is 14 residues. Trimming at V came to 4 bases and at J to 5 bases, leaving 6 bases not matched to a gene. Source material: PBMCs or a T cell subset sorted from them (not recorded which). The receptor was isolated from a man between 18 and 29 years old who had mild COVID-19 (a few samples of this study predate the infection). Cell type and time point are not known. This chain uses TRBV5-1 with TRBJ2-3; the match to TRBD2 covers 8 bases. The CDR3 coding sequence is TGCGCCAGCAGCCCGGGACTAGTGGGAGATACGCAGTATTTT. As protein: CASSPGLVGDTQYF.